Sequencing of this TCR beta chain was carried out in a study of beta chain features in type 1 diabetes. General observations from the study: It was not settled here whether HLA type affects TCRB rearrangement. The naive, central memory and Treg TCRB repertoires showed an apparent similarity that was greater among patients than among healthy donors.

About this clone: The antigen is unknown.

TCRB transcripts that were expressed got sequenced, as all of the isolated RNA had been reverse transcribed. Clones were sequenced by immunoSEQ multiplex PCR, and TCRdb holds only the in-frame ones, with some missing. The sample lists 140,000 to 150,000 clones; under 60% were seen once. On average, the one heparinised blood draw given by each donor was roughly 100 mL. Unmatched junction bases numbered 2, after V lost 5 bases and J lost 2 bases. Germline-derived CDR1 and CDR2 are SGHAT and FQDESV (reference sequence). The CDR3 is 14 amino acids. The sequence derives from a young man in good health. The sample was Tregs from blood. The chain has TRBV11-1 and TRBJ2-5; 10 bases fit TRBD1. CDR3 sequence reads: CASSPGQGQETQYF. The CDR3 coding sequence is TGTGCCAGCAGCCCGGGACAGGGGCAAGAGACCCAGTACTTC.